The 12 T cell receptor beta chains listed next were all sequenced from one sample in a study of ipilimumab plus nivolumab after autologous stem cell transplantation. TCRdb's copy holds only in-frame clones and misses some; the assay was immunoSEQ multiplex PCR. Counted here are 20,000 to 30,000 clones, 86% occurring once; the ten biggest clones make up roughly 5%. The material was PBMCs, obtained in a trial of ipilimumab plus nivolumab as post-transplant consolidation. Every receptor here comes from a male donor with diffuse large B-cell lymphoma.

The rearrangement joins TRBV2 to TRBJ2-5; 7 bases map to TRBD2. TRBJ2-7 explains the end of the DNA better; the J call may be wrong. This CDR3 spans 14 amino acids. The germline gives CDR1 SNHLY, CDR2 FYNNEI. This CDR3 is CATTREASGYEQYF. The DNA for the CDR3 is TGTGCCACCACCCGCGAGGCTAGCGGCTACGAGCAGTACTTC.

The V gene is TRBV5-1, the J gene TRBJ1-4; 11 positions match TRBD1. V was pared by 4 bases and J by 0 bases, with 2 bases of the junction left unmatched. Germline CDR1 reads SGHRS; CDR2 reads YFSETQ. The CDR3 is 16 amino acids. In nucleotides, the CDR3 is TGCGCCAGCAGCGTGGGACAGGGGGCAACTAATGAAAAACTGTTTTTT. Translation: CASSVGQGATNEKLFF.

This clone was recorded only once. The rearrangement uses TRBV9 and TRBJ2-1, with 7 positions matching TRBD2. J gave up 1 base and V 4 bases, and 5 bases lay outside the gene matches. Germline V gene sequence: CDR1 SGDLS, CDR2 YYNGEE. The CDR3 totals 15 residues. CDR3 coding DNA: TGTGCCAGCAGCCCTAGCGGTAATTCCTACAATGAGCAGTTCTTC. Translating gives CASSPSGNSYNEQFF.

The chain combines TRBV18 with TRBJ2-6; D is ambiguous. The V gene lost 2 bases and the J gene lost 4 bases, with 12 bases spanning the gap. Looked up from germline, CDR1 is KGHSH and CDR2 is LQKENI. This CDR3 contains 16 residues. The CDR3, as DNA: TGTGCCAGCTCACCAGCGACTTGGACCGGGGCCAACGTCCTGACTTTC. Translating gives CASSPATWTGANVLTF.

The genes are TRBV6-6 and TRBJ1-5; possibly TRBD1 for D (5 bases). Trimming stripped 0 bases from V and 5 bases from J, with 14 bases between. The CDR3 has 16 amino acids. Per germline, CDR1 MNHNY and CDR2 SVGAGI (reference sequence). The CDR3 here is CASSYSAKEGYQPQHF. CDR3 sequence (DNA): TGTGCCAGCAGTTACTCGGCCAAAGAGGGGTATCAGCCCCAGCATTTT.

V gene TRBV2 combines with J gene TRBJ1-1; D remains unclear. Germline V gene data show CDR1 as SNHLY and CDR2 as FYNNEI. There are 14 residues in the CDR3. V gave up 4 bases and J gave up 0 bases, with 9 bases separating them. CDR3: CASSVRQMNTEAFF. The CDR3 bases are TGTGCCAGCAGTGTGAGACAAATGAACACTGAAGCTTTCTTT.

The V gene is TRBV6-6, the J gene TRBJ1-1, with TRBD1 matching over 7 bases. The V segment lost 8 bases and the J segment 2 bases; nucleotides outside the gene matches: 5. From germline, CDR1 is MNHNY and CDR2 SVGAGI (reference sequence). This CDR3 is built from 13 residues. CDR3 bases: TGTGCCAGCGAGAGGGGGCGCAACACTGAAGCTTTCTTT. Translation gives CASERGRNTEAFF.

The chain links TRBV19 to TRBJ2-5; TRBD2 agrees at 11 bases. CDR1 is LNHDA and CDR2 is SQIVND in the germline V gene (reference sequence). This CDR3 comprises 16 residues. V was pared by 6 bases and J by 1 base, with 7 bases of the junction left unmatched. In nucleotides, the CDR3 is TGTGCCAGTAGCACACTAGCGGGGGATCTCCAAGAGACCCAGTACTTC. Translated: CASSTLAGDLQETQYF.

The chain uses TRBV5-5 and TRBJ1-1; D ambiguous. This CDR3 contains 13 residues. Germline V gene data show CDR1 as SGHKS and CDR2 as YYEKEE (reference sequence). V lost 1 base to trimming and J lost 0 bases, with 4 bases between them. The CDR3: CASSLRMNTEAFF. CDR3 bases: TGTGCCAGCAGCTTGAGGATGAACACTGAAGCTTTCTTT.

CDR3 nucleotide sequence: TGTGCCAGCTCACCGGGACAGGGAAACACCGGGGAGCTGTTTTTT. It is translated as CASSPGQGNTGELFF. The chain uses TRBV21-1 and TRBJ2-2; the table's D call, TRBD1, has no DNA check behind it. TRBV21-1 is an annotated pseudogene. The CDR3 length is 15 residues.

With regard to this clone: The junction does not match germline at one end; this may be a read error. This chain connects TRBV7-7 to TRBJ1-1, with 7 bases identical to TRBD1. CDR3 size: 14 residues. The germline V gene encodes CDR1 SSHAT and CDR2 FNYEAQ (reference sequence). This CDR3 is CASRDRARNTEAFF. In DNA, the CDR3 is TGTGCTAGCAGAGACAGGGCGAGGAACACTGAAGCTTTCTTT.

As to this clone: At one boundary the junction diverges from the germline segment, which might be a read error. The rearrangement links TRBV5-4 to TRBJ1-1; D call uncertain. Looked up from germline, CDR1 is SGHNT and CDR2 is YYREEE (reference sequence). The CDR3 contains 13 residues. The CDR3 DNA is TGTGCCAGCAGCTCATCATTGAACAATGAAGCTTTCTTT. Residues: CASSSSLNNEAFF.